This T cell receptor beta chain was documented in a study of blood T cell repertoires in COVID-19. This clone was observed a handful of times. Trimming cost V 7 bases and J 0 bases, with 12 bases left between them. The length of the CDR3 is 14 residues. Germline CDR1 reads SGHRS; CDR2 reads YFSETQ. Sequencing was performed with immunoSEQ multiplex PCR; in TCRdb, only in-frame clones are kept and a portion is missing. The sample shows roughly 300,000 clones, 85% to 90% of them seen only once. The material sequenced was PBMCs or T cells enriched from blood (not recorded which). The sequence was obtained from a man aged 25 to 40 who had recovered from COVID-19. The chain uses TRBV5-1 and TRBJ2-3, with D unresolved. The CDR3, as DNA: TGCGCCAGCGGATACAGTTCTAGCACAGATACGCAGTATTTT. This sequence encodes CASGYSSSTDTQYF.